This T cell receptor (beta chain) was observed in a study of cytotoxic CD8 clonotypes in ibrutinib-treated CLL. The wider study: The patients, over ten relapsed/refractory and 15 treatment-naive, included approximately 18 who were IGHV unmutated. After median 68 months, around 14 stayed in remission, about 12 progressed; responses roughly 25 partial, 2 complete.

V trimming: 4 bases; J trimming: 5 bases; junction bases outside the gene matches: 4. Germline V gene lookup returns CDR1 LNHNV and CDR2 YYDKDF (reference sequence). CDR3 size: 13 residues. Findings of the study overall: An increase in clonality occurred at ibrutinib response, followed by a return toward baseline at progression.

The table lists this clone with many counts. Antigen unknown. The protocol was immunoSEQ multiplex PCR, while the TCRdb copy is restricted to in-frame clones and leaves out a portion. This sample carries some 65,000 clones, less than 75% of them seen once, and the ten largest clones take approximately 15%. The gene calls are TRBV15 and TRBJ2-7; 8 positions match TRBD2. This TCR derives from a human donor with chronic lymphocytic leukemia. This sample comprised PBMCs, obtained after 12 months of ibrutinib treatment. CDR3 residues: CATSTPLADEQYF. DNA for the CDR3: TGTGCCACCAGCACCCCACTAGCGGACGAGCAGTACTTC.